Sequencing of this T cell receptor (beta chain) was carried out in a study of blood T cell repertoires in COVID-19. Across the whole study: Donors in the United States, Italy and Spain gave samples during acute or convalescent COVID-19. PBMCs, B-cell-depleted T cells, or T cells were the source of the cDNA or gDNA that made up the material.

Sequenced by immunoSEQ multiplex PCR; TCRdb stores in-frame clones only, minus some. The sample has approximately 250,000 clones, 80% to 90% seen once. During active infection, Seattle patients enrolled and were then monitored through disease. The sequence was collected from a woman in her seventies with COVID-19, enrolled during active disease. The source material was peripheral blood.

CDR3: CASRPGQSEAFF. The CDR3 bases are TGTGCCAGCAGACCGGGACAGTCTGAAGCTTTCTTT. The chain recombines TRBV12-3 or TRBV12-4 with TRBJ1-1; 7 nucleotides line up with TRBD1. The CDR3 runs to 12 residues. V was pared by 6 bases and J by 6 bases, with 4 bases of the junction left unmatched.